Included here is one TCR beta chain sequence, with context. What it binds is not known. These data belong to a study of cytomegalovirus exposure and HLA in healthy donors. General study findings and limits: Earlier analysis yielded a pattern in which most TCR beta V segments were productive about 87% or about 30% of the time.

V lost 0 bases to trimming and J lost 5 bases, with 14 bases between them. CDR3 length: 16 residues. Germline CDR1 is ENHRY and CDR2 is SYGVKD. With 60 Vbeta and 13 Jbeta primers, the PCR was carried out. Profiling relied on immunoSEQ multiplex PCR, and the TCRdb table lists in-frame clones only, not all of them. The top ten hold about 3% of the sample, which has about 65,000 clones, about 72% seen once. The TCR comes from a girl aged 5 to 17 in good health and CMV-seropositive. The sample comprised PBMCs. The chain recombines TRBV10-3 with TRBJ2-1; the D is unclear. The CDR3 loop is CAISESWALNNNEQFF. The CDR3 DNA sequence: TGTGCCATCAGTGAGTCCTGGGCCCTGAATAACAATGAGCAGTTCTTC.